The rows below give T cell receptor beta chains drawn from one sample of a study of blood T cell repertoires in COVID-19. Data came from immunoSEQ multiplex PCR; TCRdb stores just in-frame clones and leaves some out. The repertoire holds around 200,000 clones, 80% to 90% seen once, with roughly 2.6% in the top ten. Specimen: peripheral blood. These receptors came from a man aged 35-49 years with active or convalescent COVID-19. Both conserved end residues are part of each CDR3.

j_call: TRBJ1-1; v_call: TRBV5-1; cdr3_aa: CASSEGTGKNTEAFF
j_call: TRBJ2-3; v_call: TRBV7-3; cdr3_aa: CASSLSGAGGSLKYF
j_call: TRBJ1-1; v_call: TRBV7-9; cdr3_aa: CASSPGAGFDTEAFF
j_call: TRBJ1-5; v_call: TRBV5-4; cdr3_aa: CASRGQGGKQPQHF
j_call: TRBJ2-5; v_call: TRBV7-9; cdr3_aa: CASSLGRSGVETQYF
j_call: TRBJ1-2; v_call: TRBV27; cdr3_aa: CASSPRTANYGYTF
j_call: TRBJ2-2; v_call: TRBV23-1; cdr3_aa: CASHRLTSGGVCLAGELFF
j_call: TRBJ1-3; v_call: TRBV7-6; cdr3_aa: CASSLGQGARNTIYF
j_call: TRBJ1-5; v_call: TRBV4-1; cdr3_aa: CASSVSPGLSNQPQHF
j_call: TRBJ2-6; v_call: TRBV30; cdr3_aa: CAWSIGLSGANVLTF
j_call: TRBJ1-1; v_call: TRBV11-2; cdr3_aa: CASTLAGQGAYTEAFF
j_call: TRBJ1-5; v_call: TRBV29-1; cdr3_aa: CSVGSGSNQPQHF
j_call: TRBJ1-3; v_call: TRBV30; cdr3_aa: CAWSLHGQASIYF
j_call: TRBJ1-4; v_call: TRBV28; cdr3_aa: CASSPQGAPVVNEKLFF
j_call: TRBJ1-4; v_call: TRBV4-1; cdr3_aa: CASSQDSATNEKLFF
j_call: TRBJ2-7; v_call: TRBV5-1; cdr3_aa: CASSSERGGQGSHEQYF
j_call: TRBJ1-4; v_call: TRBV19; cdr3_aa: CASSDSEKLFF
j_call: TRBJ1-1; v_call: TRBV27; cdr3_aa: CASSHPENTEAFF
j_call: TRBJ1-5; v_call: TRBV3-1/TRBV3-2; cdr3_aa: CASSQDKGRTLNRRPQHF
j_call: TRBJ1-1; v_call: TRBV6-6; cdr3_aa: CASSYDRANTEAFF
j_call: TRBJ1-1; v_call: TRBV29-1; cdr3_aa: CSVTEWGGGEAFF
j_call: TRBJ1-2; v_call: TRBV11-2; cdr3_aa: CASSLGWTGNNGYTF
j_call: TRBJ1-1; v_call: TRBV7-9; cdr3_aa: CASSSQGAAFF
j_call: TRBJ2-3; v_call: TRBV6-5; cdr3_aa: CASSYEGTDTQYF
j_call: TRBJ1-4; v_call: TRBV4-1; cdr3_aa: CASSQGPWDRVEKLFF
j_call: TRBJ2-2; v_call: TRBV6-1; cdr3_aa: CASSVARTSNTGELFF
j_call: TRBJ1-1; v_call: TRBV6-5; cdr3_aa: CASSYRGSEAFF
j_call: TRBJ1-5; v_call: TRBV2; cdr3_aa: CASRQGPGGQPQHF
j_call: TRBJ1-1; v_call: TRBV30; cdr3_aa: CAWSFSISEAFF
j_call: TRBJ1-1; v_call: TRBV7-9; cdr3_aa: CASSPGQRRGNTEAFF
j_call: TRBJ1-2; v_call: TRBV15; cdr3_aa: CATSRDLKSPPGDYGYTF
j_call: TRBJ2-5; v_call: TRBV6-4; cdr3_aa: CASSDHFRGGETQYF
j_call: TRBJ2-3; v_call: TRBV6-4; cdr3_aa: CASSDSQASTDTQYF
j_call: TRBJ2-1; v_call: TRBV5-1; cdr3_aa: CASTAGTSGYNEQFF
j_call: TRBJ2-1; v_call: TRBV11-2; cdr3_aa: CASSPGLAGGRYNEQFF
j_call: TRBJ2-3; v_call: TRBV4-1; cdr3_aa: CASSQSSGPHTDTQYF
j_call: TRBJ2-3; v_call: TRBV7-2; cdr3_aa: CASSVLAGGPTDTQYF
j_call: TRBJ1-6; v_call: TRBV7-8; cdr3_aa: CASSRNPGTVNSPLHF
j_call: TRBJ2-7; v_call: TRBV7-2; cdr3_aa: CASSLLVGEQYF
j_call: TRBJ1-5; v_call: TRBV3-1/TRBV3-2; cdr3_aa: CASSQDLNQPQHF
j_call: TRBJ1-1; v_call: TRBV7-9; cdr3_aa: CASSLGQGARTEAFF
j_call: TRBJ2-1; v_call: TRBV24-1; cdr3_aa: CATSDSPLGEQFF
j_call: TRBJ1-6; v_call: TRBV4-1; cdr3_aa: CASSPRDRDNSPLHF
j_call: TRBJ2-3; v_call: TRBV10-2; cdr3_aa: CASSATDTQYF
j_call: TRBJ2-1; v_call: TRBV5-5; cdr3_aa: CASSPGQGPYNEQFF
j_call: TRBJ1-5; v_call: TRBV13; cdr3_aa: CASSLGGGWPQHF
j_call: TRBJ1-4; v_call: TRBV9; cdr3_aa: CASSAVQGSNEKLFF
j_call: TRBJ2-7; v_call: TRBV2; cdr3_aa: CASSASGRGVGREQYF